This T cell receptor beta chain emerged from a study of CD8 T cells in ankylosing spondylitis. Note on this clonotype: Its antigen is still unknown.

Library preparation for TCR beta used quantitative 5'-RACE with molecular barcodes. Each CDR3 protein is one row after TCRdb ran MiXCR on the 5' RACE reads. Of about 330,000 distinct CDR3 sequences detected, 6.5% to 10% appear once; the ten largest clones hold 13% to 15%. Study-level points and caveats: Significantly higher representation of disease-linked clones was reported for matched ankylosing spondylitis synovial fluid. Within ankylosing spondylitis blood, a TCR beta motif made up of several highly homologous variants appeared to be characteristic. In synovial fluid and blood from reactive arthritis, some motif variants were previously reported.

Losses at the gene ends were 7 bases for V and 6 bases for J; bases not matched to a gene: 13. The CDR3 runs to 16 residues. The germline gives CDR1 SGHVS, CDR2 FQNEAQ. The rearrangement joins TRBV7-8 to TRBJ2-7, with 12 positions matching TRBD2. Sequencing was carried out using blood, either unsorted or a sorted T cell fraction (not recorded which). This TCR came from a male donor with ankylosing spondylitis. CDR3 nucleotide sequence: TGTGCCAGCACGCAAGGGACTAGCGGGTCCAGGGGCGAGCAGTACTTC. Encoded protein: CASTQGTSGSRGEQYF.